These T cell receptor beta chains were read from a single sample in a study of cytomegalovirus exposure and HLA in healthy donors. Some clones are missing from TCRdb's copy, which holds only in-frame ones; the method was immunoSEQ multiplex PCR. The sample includes over 95,000 clones, 67% seen only once; the top ten take roughly 8%. The sequenced material came from PBMCs. These receptors came from a man between 18 and 29 years old in good health and CMV-seropositive. The CDR3 runs from the conserved cysteine through the conserved F or W. The order of the fields is V gene, J gene, clone size, D gene, CDR3 protein, CDR3 DNA. D genes are given only for firm matches. Clone size is stated in some rows and not others, as once, few, many or a class when expanded.

V: TRBV19; J: TRBJ2-3; size: few; D: .; CDR3: CASSRTVSSTDTQYF; DNA: TGTGCCAGTAGCAGGACAGTATCTAGCACAGATACGCAGTATTTT
V: TRBV27; J: TRBJ1-6; size: few; D: .; CDR3: CASSLSSVMSPLHF; DNA: TGTGCCAGCAGTTTATCTTCAGTAATGTCACCCCTCCACTTT
V: TRBV5-1; J: TRBJ2-1; size: .; D: TRBD1; CDR3: CASSPGTANNEQFF; DNA: TGCGCCAGCAGCCCGGGGACAGCCAACAATGAGCAGTTCTTC
V: TRBV4-1; J: TRBJ2-1; size: .; D: .; CDR3: CASSQGLSSSYNEQFF; DNA: TGCGCCAGCAGCCAAGGGTTGAGTAGCTCCTACAATGAGCAGTTCTTC
V: TRBV7-2; J: TRBJ2-1; size: few; D: TRBD2; CDR3: CASSPRGGANEQFF; DNA: TGTGCCAGCAGCCCCCGCGGGGGGGCCAATGAGCAGTTCTTC
V: TRBV6-1; J: TRBJ1-5; size: few; D: .; CDR3: CASTQGVQPQHF; DNA: TGTGCCAGCACTCAAGGAGTTCAGCCCCAGCATTTT
V: TRBV5-1; J: TRBJ1-6; size: .; D: TRBD1; CDR3: CASSWAGGLRDSPLHF; DNA: TGCGCCAGCAGCTGGGCAGGGGGCCTTAGGGATTCACCCCTCCACTTT
V: TRBV4-2; J: TRBJ2-7; size: .; D: TRBD2; CDR3: CASSQYGGYEQYF; DNA: TGTGCCAGCAGCCAATACGGGGGGTACGAGCAGTACTTC
V: TRBV29-1; J: TRBJ1-1; size: .; D: TRBD1; CDR3: CSVLRGHTEAFF; DNA: TGCAGCGTTTTGAGGGGGCACACTGAAGCTTTCTTT
V: TRBV19; J: TRBJ1-5; size: .; D: .; CDR3: CASSLRQSQPQHF; DNA: TGTGCCAGTAGTCTTAGACAGTCTCAGCCCCAGCATTTT
V: TRBV5-1; J: TRBJ1-1; size: .; D: .; CDR3: CASSIPGGAEAFF; DNA: TGCGCCAGCAGCATTCCCGGAGGGGCTGAAGCTTTCTTT
V: TRBV19; J: TRBJ1-5; size: few; D: .; CDR3: CASSSGPNQPQHF; DNA: TGTGCCAGTAGTTCTGGGCCAAATCAGCCCCAGCATTTT
V: TRBV28; J: TRBJ1-2; size: .; D: TRBD1; CDR3: CASSTGDSVYGYTF; DNA: TGTGCCAGCAGTACCGGGGACAGTGTCTATGGCTACACCTTC
V: TRBV2; J: TRBJ1-2; size: .; D: TRBD1; CDR3: CASTVDRGNYGYTF; DNA: TGTGCCAGCACTGTTGACAGGGGCAACTATGGCTACACCTTC
V: TRBV28; J: TRBJ1-1; size: .; D: TRBD1; CDR3: CASSLSHRGNTEAFF; DNA: TGTGCCAGCAGTTTATCCCACAGGGGGAACACTGAAGCTTTCTTT
V: TRBV19; J: TRBJ1-5; size: .; D: .; CDR3: CASSNRQPNQPQHF; DNA: TGTGCCAGTAGTAATCGACAGCCCAATCAGCCCCAGCATTTT
V: TRBV6-1; J: TRBJ1-4; size: few; D: .; CDR3: CASSSAGNNEKLFF; DNA: TGTGCCAGCAGTTCCGCAGGGAACAATGAAAAACTGTTTTTT
V: TRBV6-6; J: TRBJ2-5; size: .; D: TRBD1; CDR3: CASSYTRGQGTQYF; DNA: TGTGCCAGCAGTTACACCAGGGGGCAAGGGACCCAGTACTTC
V: TRBV5-1; J: TRBJ2-7; size: .; D: .; CDR3: CASGWSPPYEQYF; DNA: TGCGCGTCCGGGTGGAGTCCTCCCTACGAGCAGTACTTC
V: TRBV5-4; J: TRBJ1-3; size: .; D: TRBD1; CDR3: CASSVDRGWSGNTIYF; DNA: TGTGCCAGCAGCGTGGACAGGGGGTGGTCTGGAAACACCATATATTTT
V: TRBV15; J: TRBJ1-3; size: few; D: TRBD1; CDR3: CATSRLRTGGGNTIYF; DNA: TGTGCCACCAGCAGACTTCGGACAGGGGGAGGAAACACCATATATTTT
V: TRBV27; J: TRBJ2-3; size: once; D: TRBD1; CDR3: CASSLEAGTGGLVDTQYF; DNA: TGTGCCAGCAGTTTAGAGGCAGGGACAGGGGGTCTCGTGGATACGCAGTATTTT
V: TRBV10-1; J: TRBJ2-1; size: .; D: TRBD2; CDR3: CASSPSLGSGGLGEQFF; DNA: TGCGCCAGCAGTCCCTCCTTGGGTAGCGGGGGGTTAGGTGAGCAGTTCTTC
V: TRBV5-1; J: TRBJ2-5; size: .; D: .; CDR3: CASSLEALAPETQYF; DNA: TGCGCCAGCAGCTTGGAGGCTCTAGCTCCAGAGACCCAGTACTTC